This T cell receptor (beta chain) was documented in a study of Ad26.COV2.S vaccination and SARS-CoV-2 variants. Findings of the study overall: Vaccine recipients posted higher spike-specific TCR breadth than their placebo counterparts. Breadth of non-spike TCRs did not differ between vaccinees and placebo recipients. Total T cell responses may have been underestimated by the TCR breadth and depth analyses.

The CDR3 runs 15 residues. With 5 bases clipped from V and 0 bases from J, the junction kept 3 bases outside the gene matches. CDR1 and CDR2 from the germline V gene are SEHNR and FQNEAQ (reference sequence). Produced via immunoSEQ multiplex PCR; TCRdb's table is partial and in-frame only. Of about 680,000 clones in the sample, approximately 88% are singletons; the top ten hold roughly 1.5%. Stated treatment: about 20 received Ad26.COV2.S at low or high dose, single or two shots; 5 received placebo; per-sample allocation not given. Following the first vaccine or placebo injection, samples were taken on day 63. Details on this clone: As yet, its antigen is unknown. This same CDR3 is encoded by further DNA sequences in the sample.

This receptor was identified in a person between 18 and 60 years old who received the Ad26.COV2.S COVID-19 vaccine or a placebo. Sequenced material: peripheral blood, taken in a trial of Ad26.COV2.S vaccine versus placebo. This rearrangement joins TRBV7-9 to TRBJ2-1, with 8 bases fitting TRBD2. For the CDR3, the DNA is TGTGCCAGCAGCGCGGGGGGCTCCTCCTACAATGAGCAGTTCTTC. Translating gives CASSAGGSSYNEQFF. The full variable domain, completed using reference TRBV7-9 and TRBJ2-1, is DTGVSQNPRHKITKRGQNVTFRCDPISEHNRLYWYRQTLGQGPEFLTYFQNEAQLEKSRLLSDRFSAERPKGSFSTLEIQRTEQGDSAMYLCASSAGGSSYNEQFFGPGTRLTVL.